The entry below gives a single T cell receptor (beta chain) sequence along with its context. Its antigen specificity is not known. No much larger clone is present one base from it, and per-base qualities are unavailable. The sample belongs to a study of CD8 T cells in ankylosing spondylitis (dated by TCRdb to 2015 to 2018). Background for the entire study: T cell receptor beta repertoires were profiled in healthy donors and ankylosing spondylitis patients so that disease-linked TCR variants could be found. In total, the full study cohort was made up of 85 to 140 healthy donors and 25 or so ankylosing spondylitis patients. Samples of peripheral blood were taken, and for ankylosing spondylitis patients, synovial fluid was collected as well. Findings and caveats that apply to the study as a whole: The disease-linked clones were reported to be significantly enriched in matched synovial fluid samples from ankylosing spondylitis patients. The disease-linked clones showed a CD8+ phenotype and occurred at relatively low frequencies in peripheral blood. Some motif variants had previously been reported in the synovial fluid and blood of reactive arthritis patients, which suggests shared mechanisms of disease initiation. Blood from ankylosing spondylitis patients appeared to be characterized by a TCR beta motif composed of several highly homologous amino acid variants.

The instrument given in TCRdb is Illumina HiSeq 2500. Quantitative 5'-RACE with molecular barcodes was used to prepare TCR beta libraries. On the authors' methods: Disease-linked TCR variants were identified with a new computational method built on a probabilistic model of VDJ rearrangement. TCRdb's own reprocessing of the public reads used fastp at Q25 and MiXCR and kept productive beta chains. Each CDR3 protein appears once, grouped with its most common genes and DNA. The V and J calls were determined by TCRdb, not by the authors. The table for this sample lists about 210,000 distinct CDR3 sequences; 6% to 8% of them were counted only once. 12% to 15% of the sample goes to the ten largest clones. The CDR3, cysteine through phenylalanine, is 16 amino acids long. Only the CDR3 DNA stays, 48 bases, in frame from base 1.

The sequencing sample was made of blood, either unsorted or a sorted T cell fraction (not recorded which). This chain joins TRBV21-1 to TRBJ2-7; the table's D call, TRBD1, has no DNA check behind it. TRBV21-1 is marked as a pseudogene. The receptor was isolated from a male donor with ankylosing spondylitis. The CDR3 protein: CASSAPLGTGSYEQYF. The sequence in DNA is TGTGCCAGCAGCGCACCTCTCGGGACAGGCTCCTACGAGCAGTACTTC.